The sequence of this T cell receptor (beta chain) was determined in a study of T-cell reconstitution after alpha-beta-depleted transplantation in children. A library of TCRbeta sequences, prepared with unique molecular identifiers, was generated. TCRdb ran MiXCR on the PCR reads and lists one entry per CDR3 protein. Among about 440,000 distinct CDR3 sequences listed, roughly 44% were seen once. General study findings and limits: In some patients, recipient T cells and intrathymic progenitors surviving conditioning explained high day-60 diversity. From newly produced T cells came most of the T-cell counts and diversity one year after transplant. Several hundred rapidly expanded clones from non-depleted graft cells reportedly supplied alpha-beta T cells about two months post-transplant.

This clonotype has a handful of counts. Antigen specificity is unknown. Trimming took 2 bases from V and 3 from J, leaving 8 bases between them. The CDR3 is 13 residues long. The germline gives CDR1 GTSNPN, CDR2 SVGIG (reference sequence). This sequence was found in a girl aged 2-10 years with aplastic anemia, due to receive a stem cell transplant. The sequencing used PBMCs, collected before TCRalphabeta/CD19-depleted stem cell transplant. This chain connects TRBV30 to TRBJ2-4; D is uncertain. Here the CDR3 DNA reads TGTGCCTGGAGTCTGTCTGTCAAAAACATTCAGTACTTC. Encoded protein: CAWSLSVKNIQYF.